The clone carrying this TCR beta chain was counted only a few times. The data were obtained in a study of T cells of healthy individuals. TCRdb reprocessed the 5' RACE reads with MiXCR, giving one entry per CDR3 protein. Among tens of thousands of distinct CDR3 sequences listed, roughly 5.1% were seen once. The germline CDR1 and CDR2 sequences are MNHEY and SVGAGI. The length of the CDR3 is 13 residues. Trimming stripped 6 bases from V and 1 base from J, with 9 bases between. The chain couples TRBV6-5 to TRBJ1-1, with unresolved D. The receptor's source is a female donor in good health. CDR3 nucleotides: TGTGCCAGCAGCCGACTTGAGAACACTGAAGCTTTCTTT. This sequence encodes CASSRLENTEAFF.